This TCR beta chain was captured by sequencing in a study of T cells after yellow fever vaccination. In the study overall: Preparation of fractions with low cell numbers was performed using SMART-Seq v4 Ultra Low Input. Overall study findings and caveats: The appearance of a small share of clonotypes in both CD4 and CD8 compartments was observed. Abundant clonotypes from the bulk population could have been carried over as contaminants into FACS-sorted repertoires.

5'RACE template switching added a universal primer site and UMIs to TCR cDNA. TCRdb re-called the 5' RACE reads with MiXCR, one entry per CDR3 protein. The profile shows more than 95,000 distinct CDR3 sequences, roughly 15% of them singletons. Germline loops: CDR1 SGHNT, CDR2 YYREEE (reference sequence). Trimming removed 4 bases at V and 6 bases at J, with 11 bases between. The CDR3 spans 13 residues. In the case of this clonotype: Its antigen is as yet unknown.

This receptor was identified in a man younger than 35 who received the YFV17D yellow fever vaccine. This sequence joins TRBV5-4 and TRBJ1-5, with D maybe TRBD1 (6 bases). The sequencing used CD8+ T cells sorted from PBMCs, collected 5 days after the yellow fever booster vaccination. The CDR3 is CASSHGQSQPQHF. The CDR3 DNA reads TGTGCCAGCAGCCACGGACAGTCTCAGCCCCAGCATTTT.